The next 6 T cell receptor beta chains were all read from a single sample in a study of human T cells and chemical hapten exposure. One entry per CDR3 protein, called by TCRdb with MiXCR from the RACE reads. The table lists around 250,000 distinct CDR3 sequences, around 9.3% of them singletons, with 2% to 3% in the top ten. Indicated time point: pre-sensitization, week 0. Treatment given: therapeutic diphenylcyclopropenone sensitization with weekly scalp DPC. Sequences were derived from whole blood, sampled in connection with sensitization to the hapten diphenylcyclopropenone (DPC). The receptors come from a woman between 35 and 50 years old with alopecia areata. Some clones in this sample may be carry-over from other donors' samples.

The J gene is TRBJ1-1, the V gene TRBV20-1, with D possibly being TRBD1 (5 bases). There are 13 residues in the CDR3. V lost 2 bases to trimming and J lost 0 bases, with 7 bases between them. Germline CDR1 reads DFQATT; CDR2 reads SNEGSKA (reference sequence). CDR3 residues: CSARQGMNTEAFF. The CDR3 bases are TGCAGTGCTAGACAGGGAATGAACACTGAAGCTTTCTTT.

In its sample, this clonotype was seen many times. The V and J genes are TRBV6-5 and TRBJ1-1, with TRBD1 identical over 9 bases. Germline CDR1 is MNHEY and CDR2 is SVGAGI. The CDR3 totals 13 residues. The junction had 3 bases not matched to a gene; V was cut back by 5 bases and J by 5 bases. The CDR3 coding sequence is TGTGCCAGCAGTGCGGGACAGGGAACTGAAGCTTTCTTT. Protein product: CASSAGQGTEAFF.

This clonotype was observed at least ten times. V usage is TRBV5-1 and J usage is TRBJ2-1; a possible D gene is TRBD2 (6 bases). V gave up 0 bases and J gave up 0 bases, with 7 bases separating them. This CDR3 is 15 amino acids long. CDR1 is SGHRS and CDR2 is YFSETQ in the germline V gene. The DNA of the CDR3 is TGCGCCAGCAGCTTGGAGCGGGCCTCCTACAATGAGCAGTTCTTC. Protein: CASSLERASYNEQFF.

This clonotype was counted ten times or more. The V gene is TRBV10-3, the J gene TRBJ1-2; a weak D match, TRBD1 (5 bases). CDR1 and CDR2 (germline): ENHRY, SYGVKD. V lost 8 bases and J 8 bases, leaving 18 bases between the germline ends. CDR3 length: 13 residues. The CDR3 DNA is TGTGCCATCGGGAACTCGTTAGGACACGGCTACACCTTC. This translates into CAIGNSLGHGYTF.

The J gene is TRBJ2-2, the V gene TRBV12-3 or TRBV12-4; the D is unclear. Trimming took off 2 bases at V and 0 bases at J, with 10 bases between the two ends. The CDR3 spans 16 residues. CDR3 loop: CASSLLPTPNTGELFF. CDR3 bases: TGTGCCAGCAGTTTATTGCCGACACCGAACACCGGGGAGCTGTTTTTT.

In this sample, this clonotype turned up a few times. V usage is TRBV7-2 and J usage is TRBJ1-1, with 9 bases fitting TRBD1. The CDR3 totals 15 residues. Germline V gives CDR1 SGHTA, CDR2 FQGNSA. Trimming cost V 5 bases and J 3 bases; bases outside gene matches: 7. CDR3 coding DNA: TGTGCCAGCAGCCTGGGGACAGGGAGGTACACTGAAGCTTTCTTT. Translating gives CASSLGTGRYTEAFF.